What follows describes a single T cell receptor beta chain. The record originates from a study of blood T cell repertoires in COVID-19. The overall study: Nucleic acid was either cDNA or gDNA, and it came from T cells, B-cell-depleted T cells, or PBMCs.

Repertoires were generated with immunoSEQ multiplex PCR, while TCRdb's copy carries only in-frame clones and drops some. Among fewer than 100,000 clones, around 90% were seen once, and the ten largest hold around 0.8%. The CDR3 has 15 residues. J gave up 9 bases and V 5 bases, and 5 bases lay outside the gene matches. The germline gives CDR1 SGHAT, CDR2 FQNNGV. What was sequenced was peripheral blood. The gene calls are TRBV11-2 and TRBJ2-1; TRBD2 matches 15 bases. The clonotype was recovered from a woman older than 75 with acute or convalescent COVID-19. The CDR3 bases are TGTGCCAGCAGCCAGGGACTAGCGGGAGGTCCTGAGCAGTTCTTC. It specifies CASSQGLAGGPEQFF. Complete variable domain (other parts from reference TRBV11-2 and TRBJ2-1): EAGVAQSPRYKIIEKRQSVAFWCNPISGHATLYWYQQILGQGPKLLIQFQNNGVVDDSQLPKDRFSAERLKGVDSTLKIQPAKLEDSAVYLCASSQGLAGGPEQFFGPGTRLTVL.